The 32 T cell receptor beta chains in this list originate from one sample, sequenced in a study of beta chain features in type 1 diabetes (dated 2018 in TCRdb). What the research found in general, with its limitations: A moderate but significant shortening of TCRB CDR3 length was observed in type 1 diabetes patients in all four CD4+ subsets.

These TCRs' antigens remain unknown. Receptors were amplified or captured by the immunoSEQ multiplex PCR assay. All of the isolated RNA was reverse transcribed with the High Capacity cDNA Reverse Transcription Kit, so expressed TCRB transcripts were sequenced. The table comes from immuneACCESS by way of TCRdb, which keeps in-frame sequences with V and J called. Part of the clones is missing from these tables; in studies checked, under half for an unresolved V gene and the rest for unknown reasons. This sample comprises fewer than 400,000 clones, around 8.5% of them detected only once. The ten top clones hold roughly 1% of the sample. Source material: central memory CD4+ T cells from blood. These TCRs come from a man aged 25 to 40 with type 1 diabetes.

This clone has a handful of counts. The genes are TRBV5-4 and TRBJ2-7; D remains ambiguous. Trimming took off 0 bases at V and 2 bases at J, with 12 bases between the two ends. The CDR3 spans 15 residues. The germline CDR1 and CDR2 sequences are SGHNT and YYREEE (reference sequence). The CDR3 nucleotides read TGTGCCAGCAGCTTGGCCCTTGACAACCCCTACGAGCAGTACTTC. Encoded protein: CASSLALDNPYEQYF.

The rearrangement joins TRBV5-1 to TRBJ2-1; D is perhaps TRBD2 (6 bases). Germline V gene data show CDR1 as SGHRS and CDR2 as YFSETQ. This CDR3 spans 15 amino acids. Trimming removed 0 bases from V and 4 bases from J, with 11 bases in between. The CDR3: CASSLELASYNEQFF. The CDR3 DNA is TGCGCCAGCAGCTTGGAACTAGCTTCTTACAATGAGCAGTTCTTC.

The rearrangement uses TRBV9 and TRBJ2-1; 10 bases line up with TRBD1. Germline V gene sequence: CDR1 SGDLS, CDR2 YYNGEE. With 2 bases clipped from V and 5 bases from J, the junction kept 4 bases outside the gene matches. The CDR3 runs to 15 residues. CDR3 bases: TGTGCCAGCAGCGTGTGGGGACAGGGGAACAATGAGCAGTTCTTC. It specifies CASSVWGQGNNEQFF.

This chain links TRBV30 with TRBJ2-7; 8 positions match TRBD1. The V segment lost 0 bases and the J segment 6 bases; nucleotides outside the gene matches: 7. The CDR3 is made up of 14 amino acids. Germline V CDR1 and CDR2: GTSNPN, SVGIG (reference sequence). The CDR3 reads CAWSVGQGKIEQYF. CDR3 DNA: TGTGCCTGGAGTGTAGGACAGGGAAAGATCGAGCAGTACTTC. The full variable domain, with the rest looked up from reference TRBV30 and TRBJ2-7, is SQTIHQWPATLVQPVGSPLSLECTVEGTSNPNLYWYRQAAGRGLQLLFYSVGIGQISSEVPQNLSASRPQDRQFILSSKKLLLSDSGFYLCAWSVGQGKIEQYFGPGTRLTVT.

This chain joins TRBV2 and TRBJ1-1, with unresolved D. Trimming removed 5 bases at V and 4 bases at J, with 5 bases between. Germline lookup yields CDR1 SNHLY and CDR2 FYNNEI. The CDR3 length is 11 residues. The DNA for the CDR3 is TGTGCCAGCAGTCTGGGCACTGAAGCTTTCTTT. It encodes CASSLGTEAFF.

This clone was seen a handful of times. This chain connects TRBV5-4 to TRBJ1-2; D perhaps matches TRBD1 (6 bases). This CDR3 is 13 amino acids long. V was trimmed by 4 bases and J by 1 base, leaving 8 bases between them. Germline V gene sequence: CDR1 SGHNT, CDR2 YYREEE (reference sequence). The CDR3 region has the DNA TGTGCCAGCAGCCGGACAGTTAACTATGGCTACACCTTC. Translating it yields CASSRTVNYGYTF.

The chain couples TRBV9 to TRBJ2-1; 7 nucleotides agree with TRBD1. V lost 3 bases and J lost 5; bases outside the gene matches: 8. This CDR3 has 15 amino acids. Germline loops: CDR1 SGDLS, CDR2 YYNGEE. The CDR3 coding sequence is TGTGCCAGCAGCGCAACCGGGACAGAAAACAATGAGCAGTTCTTC. It codes for CASSATGTENNEQFF.

In this sample, this clone turned up a few times. The chain recombines TRBV10-3 with TRBJ1-4, with unresolved D. Between the trimmed V and J ends, which lost 2 bases and 7 bases, there was a span of 11 bases. The length of the CDR3 is 14 residues. Germline V gene sequence: CDR1 ENHRY, CDR2 SYGVKD. The CDR3 nucleotides are TGTGCCATCAGTGAGCGGAGTAAAGCTGAAAAACTGTTTTTT. Encoded protein: CAISERSKAEKLFF.

The rearrangement uses TRBV11-2 and TRBJ2-1; D possibly matches TRBD1 or TRBD2 (6 bases each). The germline CDR1 and CDR2 sequences are SGHAT and FQNNGV. V dropped 5 bases and J dropped 10 bases, with 21 bases sitting between them. The CDR3 is 15 residues long. The chain's CDR3 is CASSPTPWGAWEQFF. CDR3 DNA sequence: TGTGCCAGCAGCCCTACCCCCTGGGGGGCCTGGGAGCAGTTCTTC.

The sample holds a few counts of this clone. This chain uses TRBV18 with TRBJ2-2; the D gene is possibly TRBD1 (5 bases). There are 18 residues in the CDR3. Trimming removed 2 bases at V and 0 bases at J, with 16 bases between. Germline CDR1 reads KGHSH; CDR2 reads LQKENI. The CDR3 region has the DNA TGTGCCAGCTCACCAAGGGTTAGTCTGACAGCGAACACCGGGGAGCTGTTTTTT. Its translation: CASSPRVSLTANTGELFF.

This clone has a handful of counts. The chain has TRBV7-6 and TRBJ2-7; 10 bases are shared with TRBD1. V shed 2 bases and J 7 bases; nucleotides not matched to a gene: 11. The germline V gene has CDR1 SGHVS and CDR2 FNYEAQ. This CDR3 is 16 amino acids long. The CDR3 here is CASSLIADRGREEQYF. Here the CDR3 DNA reads TGTGCCAGCAGCTTAATCGCCGACAGGGGGCGGGAGGAGCAGTACTTC. Together with reference TRBV7-6 and TRBJ2-7, the CDR3 gives the full variable domain: GAGVSQSPRYKVTKRGQDVALRCDPISGHVSLYWYRQALGQGPEFLTYFNYEAQQDKSGLPNDRFSAERPEGSISTLTIQRTEQRDSAMYRCASSLIADRGREEQYFGPGTRLTVT.

This clone has a handful of counts. The J gene is TRBJ2-2, the V gene TRBV19; D unresolved. This CDR3 has 14 residues. Germline V gives CDR1 LNHDA, CDR2 SQIVND (reference sequence). Trimming removed 2 bases at V and 5 bases at J, with 9 bases between. CDR3 nucleotide sequence: TGTGCCAGTAGTATAAGCAAGTGGACCGGGGAGCTGTTTTTT. Translation gives CASSISKWTGELFF.

The rearrangement joins TRBV27 to TRBJ1-6; TRBD1 agrees at 10 bases. The CDR3 is made up of 17 amino acids. Trimming removed 5 bases from V and 5 bases from J; junction bases left unmatched: 9. CDR1 MNHEY and CDR2 SMNVEV come from the germline V gene (reference sequence). The CDR3 loop reads CASSRLSGTGDNSPLHF. The CDR3, as DNA: TGTGCCAGCAGTCGCCTATCCGGGACAGGGGATAATTCACCCCTCCACTTT.

This clone was observed a handful of times. The rearrangement links TRBV5-4 to TRBJ2-1, with TRBD1 as a possible D gene (7 bases). CDR3 size: 14 residues. Germline V gene lookup returns CDR1 SGHNT and CDR2 YYREEE (reference sequence). Between the trimmed V and J ends, which lost 4 bases and 7 bases, there was a span of 15 bases. The CDR3 sequence: CASSPGGQSNEQFF. The CDR3 coding sequence is TGTGCCAGCAGCCCCGGGGGACAGTCTAATGAGCAGTTCTTC.

This clone turned up a few times. The J gene is TRBJ1-6, the V gene TRBV30; 11 bases match TRBD1. Germline CDR1 GTSNPN, CDR2 SVGIG (reference sequence). Trimming removed 5 bases from V and 7 bases from J; junction bases left unmatched: 1. The CDR3 totals 13 residues. CDR3 sequence reads: CAWGTGGNSPLHF. Here the CDR3 DNA reads TGTGCCTGGGGGACAGGGGGAAATTCACCCCTCCACTTT.

The chain has TRBV7-9 and TRBJ2-1; D gene ambiguous. The CDR3 sequence is 16 residues long. The germline V and J ends were trimmed by 5 bases and 9 bases, with 23 bases remaining between them. CDR1 and CDR2 (germline): SEHNR, FQNEAQ (reference sequence). CDR3 sequence (DNA): TGTGCCAGCAGCCCCGGCGTTAGTGCCATCGAAGGTGAGCAGTTCTTC. It translates to CASSPGVSAIEGEQFF.

This chain connects TRBV19 to TRBJ2-1; D may be TRBD1 (6 bases). The CDR3 contains 16 residues. Germline V lookup: CDR1 LNHDA, CDR2 SQIVND (reference sequence). Trimming removed 5 bases from V and 4 bases from J, with 18 bases in between. This chain's CDR3 is CASSHPGTTYYNEQFF. The DNA of the CDR3 is TGTGCCAGTAGTCATCCCGGGACAACCTATTACAATGAGCAGTTCTTC.

This clone has only a few counts. The CDR3 DNA follows: TGTGCCAGCGCGGGGGAATTTTACACCGGGGAGCTGTTTTTT. Residues: CASAGEFYTGELFF. The chain couples TRBV19 to TRBJ2-2; 7 bases match TRBD2. Germline V gene lookup returns CDR1 LNHDA and CDR2 SQIVND (reference sequence). V trimming: 9 bases; J trimming: 3 bases; junction bases outside the gene matches: 7. The CDR3 has 14 residues.

Regarding this clone: A much larger clone sits a single nucleotide away, making a read error possible. The chain couples TRBV6-5 to TRBJ1-2, with 7 bases aligning to TRBD1. Unmatched junction bases numbered 4, after V lost 6 bases and J lost 3 bases. The CDR3 is 13 residues long. Germline loops: CDR1 MNHEY, CDR2 SVGAGI. The CDR3 bases are TGTGCCAGCAGCCAAGACAGGGACTATGGCTACACCTTC. Its translation: CASSQDRDYGYTF.

The chain uses TRBV7-2 and TRBJ2-7, with 10 bases that match TRBD2. Germline assignment: CDR1 SGHTA and CDR2 FQGNSA. The CDR3 sequence is 14 residues long. Trimming cost V 5 bases and J 10 bases; bases outside gene matches: 11. This CDR3 reads CASSPVASSGGQYF. CDR3 sequence (DNA): TGTGCCAGCAGCCCCGTCGCGTCTAGCGGGGGTCAGTACTTC.

CDR3 amino acids: CASSKTQDRQETQYF. The CDR3 DNA sequence: TGCGCCAGCAGCAAGACTCAGGACAGACAAGAGACCCAGTACTTC. This rearrangement joins TRBV5-1 to TRBJ2-5; D is possibly TRBD1 (6 bases). Germline V gives CDR1 SGHRS, CDR2 YFSETQ. V was trimmed by 4 bases and J by 2 bases, leaving 15 bases between them. CDR3 length equals 15 residues.

This clone turned up a few times. Other nucleotide sequences in the sample specify the same CDR3. This sequence joins TRBV11-3 and TRBJ2-3; D gene ambiguous. V gave up 5 bases and J gave up 1 base, with 7 bases separating them. Germline CDR1 SGHNT, CDR2 YENEEA. The CDR3 spans 13 residues. The CDR3 coding sequence is TGTGCCAGCAGCCTCGGCGGCACAGATACGCAGTATTTT. It specifies CASSLGGTDTQYF.

This clone has ten or more counts. The chain couples TRBV7-9 to TRBJ1-4, with 7 bases identical to TRBD1. In germline, CDR1 is SEHNR, CDR2 FQNEAQ (reference sequence). The CDR3 sequence is 14 residues long. V lost 7 bases to trimming and J lost 6 bases; unmatched junction nucleotides: 8. In DNA, the CDR3 is TGTGCCAGCACCCCACAGGGGACCGATGAAAAACTGTTTTTT. Translating gives CASTPQGTDEKLFF. The variable domain in full, completed from reference TRBV7-9 and TRBJ1-4, reads DTGVSQNPRHKITKRGQNVTFRCDPISEHNRLYWYRQTLGQGPEFLTYFQNEAQLEKSRLLSDRFSAERPKGSFSTLEIQRTEQGDSAMYLCASTPQGTDEKLFFGSGTQLSVL.

This clone was recorded a few times. The chain joins TRBV7-2 to TRBJ2-5, with 16 bases fitting TRBD2. The CDR3 is 19 residues long. CDR1 is SGHTA, CDR2 FQGNSA, per germline. With 5 bases clipped from V and 4 bases from J, the junction kept 13 bases outside the gene matches. Written as DNA, the CDR3 is TGTGCCAGCAGCCTAATTTCCGGGACTAGCGGGGGGGCTCGAGAGACCCAGTACTTC. Its protein product is CASSLISGTSGGARETQYF.

This clone was detected a few times. The chain recombines TRBV15 with TRBJ2-1; 9 bases are shared with TRBD1. CDR1 LNHNV and CDR2 YYDKDF come from the germline V gene (reference sequence). J lost 7 bases, V lost 0 bases, and 7 bases had no gene match. This CDR3 has 16 residues. The CDR3 loop is CATSRDGAGTGNEQFF. DNA for the CDR3: TGTGCCACCAGCAGAGATGGTGCAGGGACAGGGAATGAGCAGTTCTTC.

This clone was found a few times. This chain connects TRBV9 to TRBJ2-1; 7 positions match TRBD2. The CDR3 runs to 13 residues. J gave up 9 bases and V 3 bases, and 6 bases lay outside the gene matches. CDR1 SGDLS and CDR2 YYNGEE come from the germline V gene. This CDR3 reads CASSGLAAAEQFF. The CDR3 DNA sequence: TGTGCCAGCAGCGGACTAGCCGCCGCTGAGCAGTTCTTC.

This clone has more than one count but fewer than ten. The chain has TRBV6-1 and TRBJ1-2, with D perhaps matching TRBD1 (5 bases). CDR1 is MNHNS, CDR2 SASEGT, per germline. V lost 6 bases and J 11 bases, leaving 19 bases between the germline ends. CDR3 length: 13 residues. CDR3 region: CASRRSAGNWYTF. Written as DNA, the CDR3 is TGTGCCAGCAGGAGATCAGCAGGGAACTGGTACACCTTC.

The rearrangement joins TRBV27 to TRBJ1-3; 9 bases fit TRBD1. V was clipped by 5 bases and J by 4 bases; unmatched bases: 9. Germline loops: CDR1 MNHEY, CDR2 SMNVEV (reference sequence). This CDR3 comprises 16 residues. The CDR3 protein is CASSLKQGAGGNTIYF. Here the CDR3 DNA reads TGTGCCAGCAGTCTAAAACAGGGGGCAGGGGGAAACACCATATATTTT.

Remarks on this clone: The same CDR3 arises from other DNA sequences in this sample as well. The chain recombines TRBV11-2 with TRBJ2-1; 7 bases line up with TRBD1. The CDR3 runs 16 residues. The V and J ends lost 0 bases and 2 bases, in that order; junction bases with no gene match: 4. Per germline, CDR1 SGHAT and CDR2 FQNNGV. CDR3 in DNA: TGTGCCAGCAGCTTAGAGGGCCAGGGGGCCTACAATGAGCAGTTCTTC. Amino acid sequence: CASSLEGQGAYNEQFF.

This clone was observed a handful of times. The J gene is TRBJ1-4, the V gene TRBV9; 9 bases fit TRBD1. Germline CDR1 and CDR2: SGDLS and YYNGEE. The V and J ends lost 4 bases and 6 bases, in that order; junction bases with no gene match: 10. The CDR3 is 16 residues long. CDR3 sequence (DNA): TGTGCCAGCAGCACGACGCCGGGACAGGGTCATGAAAAACTGTTTTTT. It is translated as CASSTTPGQGHEKLFF. The complete variable domain, with remaining parts taken from reference TRBV9 and TRBJ1-4, reads DSGVTQTPKHLITATGQRVTLRCSPRSGDLSVYWYQQSLDQGLQFLIQYYNGEERAKGNILERFSAQQFPDLHSELNLSSLELGDSALYFCASSTTPGQGHEKLFFGSGTQLSVL.

This sequence joins TRBV6-6 and TRBJ2-7, with 7 bases identical to TRBD1. Trimming cost V 5 bases and J 0 bases; bases outside gene matches: 10. The CDR3 totals 16 residues. Looked up from germline, CDR1 is MNHNY and CDR2 is SVGAGI (reference sequence). CDR3 loop: CASSPKGQRSSYEQYF. The CDR3 coding sequence is TGTGCCAGCAGTCCTAAGGGACAGCGGAGCTCCTACGAGCAGTACTTC.

This clone showed up just a few times. The chain recombines TRBV9 with TRBJ1-6; D call uncertain. V was cut by 0 bases and J by 7 bases, with 8 bases left in between. The CDR3 covers 14 residues. Germline CDR1 reads SGDLS; CDR2 reads YYNGEE. The CDR3: CASSVESINSPLHF. CDR3 coding DNA: TGTGCCAGCAGCGTAGAAAGTATCAATTCACCCCTCCACTTT.